This TCR beta chain was sequenced during a study of radiation and T cells in renal cell carcinoma. Time point in this sample: blood 2 weeks post-SBRT. Treatment given: 15 Gy SBRT to primary tumor, nephrectomy 4 weeks later. This clone was found a few times. Assay: immunoSEQ multiplex PCR; the TCRdb copy retains only in-frame clones and omits some. The sample shows more than 95,000 clones, roughly four fifths of them seen only once. The material sequenced was blood, taken from a patient whose treatment included radiotherapy and nephrectomy. The origin of this receptor is a man between 45 and 60 years old with renal cell carcinoma.

CDR3 DNA sequence: TGTGCCAGCAGTGTAGGGGGGTATCAGCCCCAGCATTTT. Translation: CASSVGGYQPQHF. The chain joins TRBV2 to TRBJ1-5; tentative D call: TRBD1 (6 bases). Per germline, CDR1 SNHLY and CDR2 FYNNEI. This CDR3 has 13 residues. V was cut by 4 bases and J by 5 bases, with 9 bases left in between.